A selection of T cell receptor beta chains follows, all from one sample in a study of blood T cell repertoires in COVID-19. Generated by immunoSEQ multiplex PCR, the TCRdb table keeps only in-frame clones and is missing some. The table has about 100,000 clones, approximately 81% seen once. Sequences were obtained from peripheral blood. These receptors came from a human donor in a cohort sampled during active COVID-19. The conserved cysteine and the conserved F or W are not part of the CDR3 here.

j_gene | v_gene | CDR3aa
TRBJ1-2 | TRBV19 | ASSLRLSPEHT
TRBJ1-1 | TRBV7-2 | ASRVTGSTEAF
TRBJ2-7 | TRBV6-5 | ASRGGWVAEQY
TRBJ1-2 | TRBV2 | ASSPPGHTSNYGYT
TRBJ2-5 | TRBV5-4 | ASSLDQPGTQY
TRBJ1-2 | TRBV6-5 | ASRDRGNYGYT
TRBJ1-5 | TRBV10-3 | AISESGSIQPQH
TRBJ1-2 | TRBV5-6 | ASSFRREPLTNYGYT
TRBJ1-1 | TRBV19 | ASTDTRNTEAF
TRBJ2-2 | TRBV4-3 | ASSPGTSGSWTGELF
TRBJ1-6 | TRBV19 | ASSIDRGRSPLH
TRBJ1-6 | TRBV6-5 | ASSYSARGQSPLH
TRBJ2-1 | TRBV3-1/TRBV3-2 | ASSTSGPYNEQF
TRBJ2-5 | TRBV30 | AWEAGQETQY
TRBJ1-1 | TRBV7-9 | ASRAGTYNTEAF
TRBJ1-1 | TRBV10-1 | ASSLTGNTEAF
TRBJ1-6 | TRBV6-4 | ASRGDWKSSYNSPLH
TRBJ1-1 | TRBV10-3 | AISESLGEAEAF
TRBJ2-7 | TRBV11-2 | ASSFHSGGYEQY
TRBJ2-1 | TRBV7-9 | ASSLSGTSGNEQF
TRBJ2-2 | TRBV3-1/TRBV3-2 | ASSHAGELF
TRBJ1-4 | TRBV11-2 | ASSRGQRATNEKLF